This T cell receptor beta chain was sequenced in a study of T cell responses to AZD1222 COVID-19 vaccine. A remark on this clone: Antigen specificity is unknown.

The repertoire was sequenced with immunoSEQ multiplex PCR; TCRdb's copy has only in-frame clones and lacks some. Of 200,000 or so clones listed, roughly 93% were seen once; the top ten hold 0.99%. Trimming took off 2 bases at V and 9 bases at J, with 8 bases between the two ends. This CDR3 has 12 amino acids. Germline loops: CDR1 MNHNS, CDR2 SASEGT. General study findings and limits: Baseline serostatus was positive in only a handful of AZD1222 recipients.

Sequences were derived from peripheral blood, sampled on day 0 of AZD1222 vaccination. The TCR sequence derives from an adult in good health. This sequence joins TRBV6-1 and TRBJ1-5; D is unclear. The CDR3 DNA is TGTGCCAGCAGTGAATTTTCCGGGCCCCAGCATTTT. Translating gives CASSEFSGPQHF.